One and the same sample provided the 21 T cell receptor beta chains below, sequenced in a study of T cell responses to AZD1222 COVID-19 vaccine (dated by TCRdb to the early 2020s). Libraries were made using the immunoSEQ multiplex PCR assay. In TCRdb, the immuneACCESS table is reduced to in-frame sequences with V and J assigned. These tables do not hold every clone; where another copy was compared, an unresolved V gene accounts for under half, and the others remain unexplained. This sample holds approximately 93,000 clones; approximately 90% were observed only once. The ten most abundant clones make up less than 6% of the sample. The sample's time point label is to be understood as: about 28 days (+/-7) after the second vaccine dose. This material consisted of peripheral blood, taken 28 days after the second AZD1222 dose. Receptor source: an adult who received the AZD1222 COVID-19 vaccine.

The chain combines TRBV19 with TRBJ2-5, with D perhaps TRBD1 or TRBD2 (5 bases each). The V gene's germline CDR1 is LNHDA and CDR2 SQIVND (reference sequence). The length of the CDR3 is 15 residues. The V end lost 3 bases, the J end lost 3 bases, and 14 bases lay between the germline ends. The CDR3 DNA follows: TGTGCCAGTAGTATTTGGCAGGGAGTAAAAGAGACCCAGTACTTC. Protein sequence: CASSIWQGVKETQYF.

This chain joins TRBV11-3 and TRBJ2-1; D is unresolved. V lost 5 bases and J lost 4, with 9 bases in between. The germline gives CDR1 SGHNT, CDR2 YENEEA. The CDR3 has 13 amino acids. CDR3 sequence (DNA): TGTGCCAGCAGCCTTACTACTTACAATGAGCAGTTCTTC. Translating it yields CASSLTTYNEQFF. Full variable domain (rest looked up from reference TRBV11-3 and TRBJ2-1): EAGVVQSPRYKIIEKKQPVAFWCNPISGHNTLYWYLQNLGQGPELLIRYENEEAVDDSQLPKDRFSAERLKGVDSTLKIQPAELGDSAVYLCASSLTTYNEQFFGPGTRLTVL.

The chain carries TRBV6-1 and TRBJ2-6; TRBD1 matches 7 bases. Germline CDR1 MNHNS, CDR2 SASEGT. The CDR3 is 20 amino acids. The V gene end was trimmed by 3 bases and the J gene end by 0 bases; junction bases not matched to a gene: 14. The CDR3 DNA reads as TGTGCCAGCAGTGATCGTCTCCTAGGGACAGCGATCTCTGGGGCCAACGTCCTGACTTTC. Amino acid sequence: CASSDRLLGTAISGANVLTF.

This chain uses TRBV6-1 with TRBJ1-5; D gene ambiguous. Per germline, CDR1 MNHNS and CDR2 SASEGT. V lost 0 bases to trimming and J lost 0 bases, with 9 bases between them. This CDR3 has 16 amino acids. The CDR3 bases are TGTGCCAGCAGTGAAGCCGTGAGTTATAGCAATCAGCCCCAGCATTTT. Its translation is CASSEAVSYSNQPQHF.

This rearrangement joins TRBV30 to TRBJ2-3, with 11 bases identical to TRBD2. The CDR3 covers 15 residues. V trimming: 5 bases; J trimming: 4 bases; junction bases outside the gene matches: 8. Germline V gives CDR1 GTSNPN, CDR2 SVGIG (reference sequence). CDR3 bases: TGTGCCTGGGGGGTAGGGACTAGCGGCTCAGATACGCAGTATTTT. Translated: CAWGVGTSGSDTQYF. The whole variable domain, remainder taken from reference TRBV30 and TRBJ2-3, is SQTIHQWPATLVQPVGSPLSLECTVEGTSNPNLYWYRQAAGRGLQLLFYSVGIGQISSEVPQNLSASRPQDRQFILSSKKLLLSDSGFYLCAWGVGTSGSDTQYFGPGTRLTVL.

The gene calls are TRBV6-5 and TRBJ2-2; TRBD1 or TRBD2 may be the D gene (5 bases each). Germline-derived CDR1 and CDR2 are MNHEY and SVGAGI. The V end was cut by 11 bases, the J end by 0 bases, with 10 bases between. The CDR3 sequence is 13 residues long. The CDR3 nucleotides read TGTGCCGGGGGACGATCGAACACCGGGGAGCTGTTTTTT. Protein: CAGGRSNTGELFF.

The chain has TRBV18 and TRBJ1-4; TRBD1 aligns across 7 bases. The CDR3 has 16 residues. V lost 2 bases and J lost 0; bases outside the gene matches: 3. Germline V CDR1 and CDR2: KGHSH, LQKENI. Here the CDR3 reads CASSPFGQATNEKLFF. The CDR3 DNA follows: TGTGCCAGCTCACCATTTGGACAGGCAACTAATGAAAAACTGTTTTTT. The whole variable domain, filled in from reference TRBV18 and TRBJ1-4, reads NAGVMQNPRHLVRRRGQEARLRCSPMKGHSHVYWYRQLPEEGLKFMVYLQKENIIDESGMPKERFSAEFPKEGPSILRIQQVVRGDSAAYFCASSPFGQATNEKLFFGSGTQLSVL.

The rearrangement links TRBV7-2 to TRBJ2-2; 9 bases match TRBD1. V lost 5 bases to trimming and J lost 5 bases; unmatched junction nucleotides: 3. This CDR3 has 14 amino acids. Per the germline V gene, CDR1 is SGHTA and CDR2 is FQGNSA. The CDR3 sequence is CASSRDRETGELFF. The CDR3 nucleotides are TGTGCCAGCAGCCGGGACAGGGAAACCGGGGAGCTGTTTTTT.

Only a few counts were recorded for this clone. V and J are TRBV20-1 and TRBJ1-5; the D gene is possibly TRBD1 (5 bases). The CDR3 spans 14 residues. The V gene lost 3 bases and the J gene lost 5 bases, with 14 bases spanning the gap. CDR1 is DFQATT and CDR2 is SNEGSKA in the germline V gene (reference sequence). Here the CDR3 reads CSASLGHLHQPQHF. DNA for the CDR3: TGCAGTGCTAGTCTCGGACATCTCCATCAGCCCCAGCATTTT.

There are a few counts of this clone. V and J are TRBV28 and TRBJ2-7; D uncertain. Trimming pared 7 bases from V and 2 bases from J, leaving 12 bases between. This CDR3 is 13 amino acids long. Per germline, CDR1 MDHEN and CDR2 SYDVKM. This CDR3 reads CASKRPGPYEQYF. The CDR3 DNA is TGTGCCAGCAAGAGGCCGGGTCCCTACGAGCAGTACTTC.

The rearrangement joins TRBV30 to TRBJ1-4, with TRBD1 matching over 10 bases. The CDR3 extends over 14 amino acids. Germline CDR1 and CDR2: GTSNPN and SVGIG (reference sequence). V shed 2 bases, J shed 7 bases, and the junction held 4 bases outside the gene matches. CDR3: CAWSRDRGPEKLFF. The CDR3 DNA sequence: TGTGCCTGGAGTAGGGACAGGGGTCCTGAAAAACTGTTTTTT.

The chain couples TRBV19 to TRBJ2-3; TRBD1 or TRBD2 may be the D gene (5 bases each). Trimming took 8 bases from V and 2 from J, leaving 14 bases between them. This CDR3 is built from 14 residues. Germline V gene lookup returns CDR1 LNHDA and CDR2 SQIVND (reference sequence). CDR3 bases: TGTGCCAGTGGGGACGGATTACTCACAGATACGCAGTATTTT. Translation gives CASGDGLLTDTQYF.

The rearrangement links TRBV24-1 to TRBJ2-3; TRBD1 aligns across 7 bases. Trimming took 4 bases from V and 6 from J; bases not matched to a gene: 9. This CDR3 has 15 amino acids. Germline CDR1 and CDR2: KGHDR and SFDVKD. The CDR3, as DNA: TGTGCCACCAGTGACCCGACAGGGCCTGGGGATACGCAGTATTTT. This sequence encodes CATSDPTGPGDTQYF.

This clone was seen a single time. The chain couples TRBV27 to TRBJ1-5; tentative D call: TRBD1 (5 bases). Germline V CDR1 and CDR2: MNHEY, SMNVEV (reference sequence). Trimming pared 2 bases from V and 1 base from J, leaving 9 bases between. The CDR3 extends over 15 amino acids. This CDR3 is CASSLAGGSNQPQHF. CDR3 DNA: TGTGCCAGCAGTTTAGCGGGGGGAAGCAATCAGCCCCAGCATTTT.

The V and J genes are TRBV5-1 and TRBJ2-3, with a possible D match to TRBD2 (6 bases). This CDR3 comprises 15 residues. CDR1 SGHRS and CDR2 YFSETQ come from the germline V gene. V lost 1 base and J lost 4, with 13 bases in between. The CDR3 region has the DNA TGCGCCAGCAGCTTGCTTGGCGGGGACGCAGATACGCAGTATTTT. It translates to CASSLLGGDADTQYF.

The gene calls are TRBV6-1 and TRBJ2-3; 9 bases align to TRBD1. V gave up 3 bases and J gave up 2 bases; unmatched junction bases: 3. Germline CDR1 and CDR2: MNHNS and SASEGT. The CDR3 sequence is 15 residues long. The CDR3 reads CASSEDRGTTDTQYF. The CDR3 DNA is TGTGCCAGCAGTGAGGACAGGGGAACCACAGATACGCAGTATTTT.

The CDR3 region has the DNA TGTGCCAGTAGATCCGGGACATCTACGCAGTATTTT. This codes for CASRSGTSTQYF. V and J are TRBV19 and TRBJ2-3, with TRBD1 as a possible D gene (6 bases). Germline lookup yields CDR1 LNHDA and CDR2 SQIVND (reference sequence). This CDR3 region has 12 residues. Trimming took 6 bases from V and 8 from J, leaving 12 bases between them.

The genes are TRBV4-3 and TRBJ2-3; TRBD1 matches 7 bases. CDR1 is LGHNA, CDR2 YSLEER, per germline. J gave up 3 bases and V 3 bases, and 15 bases lay outside the gene matches. CDR3 size: 18 residues. The CDR3 here is CASSHGWNSGQITDTQYF. The CDR3 bases are TGCGCCAGCAGCCACGGTTGGAATTCGGGACAGATTACAGATACGCAGTATTTT.

The chain recombines TRBV4-1 with TRBJ1-1; D call uncertain. V shed 4 bases and J shed 1 base, with 7 bases lying between them. Germline CDR1 MGHRA, CDR2 YSYEKL. The CDR3 loop spans 13 amino acids. The CDR3: CASSPRGNTEAFF. The CDR3 bases are TGCGCCAGCAGCCCACGGGGGAACACTGAAGCTTTCTTT.

The chain uses TRBV14 and TRBJ1-2, with no clear D. The germline V gene has CDR1 SGHDN and CDR2 FVKESK. This CDR3 has 14 residues. V was pared by 0 bases and J by 5 bases, with 10 bases between. The CDR3 DNA reads TGTGCCAGCAGCCAAGATCTACAGCAGTATGGCTACACCTTC. This sequence encodes CASSQDLQQYGYTF.

With respect to this clone: Mismatch with germline at one junction end may stem from a read error. J is TRBJ2-7 and V is TRBV6-5, with D possibly being TRBD1 (6 bases). The germline V gene encodes CDR1 MNHEY and CDR2 SVGAGI. The CDR3 extends over 13 amino acids. CDR3 in amino acids: CASSKQGSHEQYF. The DNA of the CDR3 is TGTGCCAGCAGTAAACAGGGCTCCCACGAGCAGTACTTC.